Listed below are T cell receptor beta chains from one sample, sequenced in a study of cytomegalovirus exposure and HLA in healthy donors. Clones were read by immunoSEQ multiplex PCR, and TCRdb kept only the in-frame ones, dropping some. The sample contains 170,000 or so clones, over 75% of which appear only once. Sequenced: PBMCs. The receptors shown here come from a man aged 55 to 70 in good health and CMV-seronegative. The CDR3 runs from the conserved cysteine through the conserved F or W. The order of the fields is J gene, D gene, clone size, V gene, CDR3 DNA, CDR3 protein. The D gene is left open where the match is weak. Clone size is stated in some rows and not others, as once, few, many or a class when expanded.

j_gene: TRBJ2-3
d_gene: TRBD1
abundance: NA
v_gene: TRBV28
CDR3nt: TGTGCCAGCAGTTTACCCGGGACAGGTAGCACAGATACGCAGTATTTT
CDR3aa: CASSLPGTGSTDTQYF

j_gene: TRBJ2-3
d_gene: TRBD2
abundance: NA
v_gene: TRBV2
CDR3nt: TGTGCCAGCAGTCCCCGGCCTAGCGGGAAGGGAGATACGCAGTATTTT
CDR3aa: CASSPRPSGKGDTQYF

j_gene: TRBJ1-5
d_gene: NA
abundance: NA
v_gene: TRBV4-2
CDR3nt: TGTGCCAGCAGCCAAGAATCTTATAGCAATCAGCCCCAGCATTTT
CDR3aa: CASSQESYSNQPQHF

j_gene: TRBJ1-2
d_gene: NA
abundance: few
v_gene: TRBV7-9
CDR3nt: TGTGCCAGCAGCCCCCTAGGGGGTAACTATGGCTACACCTTC
CDR3aa: CASSPLGGNYGYTF

j_gene: TRBJ1-1
d_gene: TRBD1
abundance: NA
v_gene: TRBV19
CDR3nt: TGTGCCAGTAGTGGACAGGGGGGCGTAACTGAAGCTTTCTTT
CDR3aa: CASSGQGGVTEAFF

j_gene: TRBJ1-4
d_gene: NA
abundance: NA
v_gene: TRBV10-3
CDR3nt: TGTGCCATCGGTTCGGGGAGCCGTTTTGATGAAAAACTGTTTTTT
CDR3aa: CAIGSGSRFDEKLFF

j_gene: TRBJ2-7
d_gene: TRBD1
abundance: few
v_gene: TRBV10-3
CDR3nt: TGTGCCATCAGACCCGGACCGGGACAGGGGTCTGAAGAGCAGTACTTC
CDR3aa: CAIRPGPGQGSEEQYF

j_gene: TRBJ2-5
d_gene: TRBD2
abundance: NA
v_gene: TRBV15
CDR3nt: TGTGCCACCAGCTGGGGACTAGCGGGAGGGGGGACCCAGTACTTC
CDR3aa: CATSWGLAGGGTQYF

j_gene: TRBJ2-1
d_gene: TRBD2
abundance: NA
v_gene: TRBV28
CDR3nt: TGTGCCAGCAGCCCGATACTAGCGGGAGACGACAATGAGCAGTTCTTC
CDR3aa: CASSPILAGDDNEQFF

j_gene: TRBJ2-2
d_gene: TRBD2
abundance: few
v_gene: TRBV27
CDR3nt: TGTGCCAGCAGTTGGGGCCGGGAGGTATTAAACACCGGGGAGCTGTTTTTT
CDR3aa: CASSWGREVLNTGELFF

j_gene: TRBJ1-2
d_gene: NA
abundance: NA
v_gene: TRBV6-5
CDR3nt: TGTGCCAGCAGTTCGACTACTCTCAGTGGTGGCTACCCCTTC
CDR3aa: CASSSTTLSGGYPF

j_gene: TRBJ1-6
d_gene: TRBD1
abundance: few
v_gene: TRBV6-1
CDR3nt: TGTGCCAGCAGTGAAGGGGACAGGGATTCACCCCTCCACTTT
CDR3aa: CASSEGDRDSPLHF

j_gene: TRBJ2-3
d_gene: NA
abundance: once
v_gene: TRBV27
CDR3nt: TGTGCCAGCAGTATTCGGGACTCTGATACGCAGTATTTT
CDR3aa: CASSIRDSDTQYF

j_gene: TRBJ2-7
d_gene: NA
abundance: NA
v_gene: TRBV29-1
CDR3nt: TGCAGCGTTGCTATGGGGACATCCTACGAGCAGTACTTC
CDR3aa: CSVAMGTSYEQYF

j_gene: TRBJ2-2
d_gene: NA
abundance: NA
v_gene: TRBV18
CDR3nt: TGTGCCAGCTCACCCCAGGGGACCGGGGAGCTGTTTTTT
CDR3aa: CASSPQGTGELFF

j_gene: TRBJ1-1
d_gene: TRBD1
abundance: once
v_gene: TRBV2
CDR3nt: TGTGCCAGCAGAGAGACAGGGGTCCGGGGCACTGAAGCTTTCTTT
CDR3aa: CASRETGVRGTEAFF

j_gene: TRBJ2-3
d_gene: TRBD2
abundance: NA
v_gene: TRBV28
CDR3nt: TGTGCCGCCACCGGGACTAGCTTTACCACAGATACGCAGTATTTT
CDR3aa: CAATGTSFTTDTQYF

j_gene: TRBJ2-2
d_gene: TRBD2
abundance: NA
v_gene: TRBV11-2
CDR3nt: TGTGCCAGCAGCTTAGACCAGCGGGAGGGCCGAGGCACCGGGGAGCTGTTTTTT
CDR3aa: CASSLDQREGRGTGELFF

j_gene: TRBJ1-2
d_gene: NA
abundance: NA
v_gene: TRBV7-8
CDR3nt: TGTGCCAGCAGCTTAGGACTAAACTATGGCTACCCCTTC
CDR3aa: CASSLGLNYGYPF

j_gene: TRBJ2-5
d_gene: TRBD1
abundance: NA
v_gene: TRBV2
CDR3nt: TGTGCCAGCGTTGCTTACGGGACAGGGCAAGAGACCCAGTACTTC
CDR3aa: CASVAYGTGQETQYF

j_gene: TRBJ1-1
d_gene: NA
abundance: NA
v_gene: TRBV27
CDR3nt: TGTGCCAGCAGTTTGGGTACGCGAGGGAGGACTGAAGCTTTCTTT
CDR3aa: CASSLGTRGRTEAFF

j_gene: TRBJ1-4
d_gene: TRBD1
abundance: NA
v_gene: TRBV6-5
CDR3nt: TGTGCCAGCAGTGCACAGGGGAAAACTAATGAAAAACTGTTTTTT
CDR3aa: CASSAQGKTNEKLFF

j_gene: TRBJ2-7
d_gene: NA
abundance: NA
v_gene: TRBV28
CDR3nt: TGTGCCAGCAGTCAACTTGCACAGGGGGGGGGATACGAGCAGTACTTC
CDR3aa: CASSQLAQGGGYEQYF

j_gene: TRBJ2-5
d_gene: TRBD2
abundance: NA
v_gene: TRBV5-4
CDR3nt: TGTGCCAGCAGCGGTCAGGGACTAGCGGGGGGGGCGCAAGAGACCCAGTACTTC
CDR3aa: CASSGQGLAGGAQETQYF

j_gene: TRBJ2-3
d_gene: NA
abundance: NA
v_gene: TRBV5-1
CDR3nt: TGCGCCAGCAGCCCCGACAGGACAGATACGCAGTATTTT
CDR3aa: CASSPDRTDTQYF

j_gene: TRBJ2-7
d_gene: NA
abundance: NA
v_gene: TRBV19
CDR3nt: TGTGCCAGTAGTATCGGTCATTCCTACGAGCAGTACTTC
CDR3aa: CASSIGHSYEQYF

j_gene: TRBJ1-2
d_gene: NA
abundance: NA
v_gene: TRBV6-6
CDR3nt: TGTGCCAGCAGGGAAAACGACAGGACTAACTATGGCTACACCTTC
CDR3aa: CASRENDRTNYGYTF

j_gene: TRBJ2-7
d_gene: NA
abundance: once
v_gene: TRBV30
CDR3nt: TGTGCCTGGAGCGCAAGCCCTAGCGAGCAGTACTTC
CDR3aa: CAWSASPSEQYF

j_gene: TRBJ2-7
d_gene: NA
abundance: NA
v_gene: TRBV7-9
CDR3nt: TGTGCCAGCAGCCCGGACTCTATCTACGAGCAGTACTTC
CDR3aa: CASSPDSIYEQYF

j_gene: TRBJ2-7
d_gene: TRBD1
abundance: NA
v_gene: TRBV4-3
CDR3nt: TGCGCCAGCAGCCAAGAGACAGGGTGGGACTACGAGCAGTACTTC
CDR3aa: CASSQETGWDYEQYF